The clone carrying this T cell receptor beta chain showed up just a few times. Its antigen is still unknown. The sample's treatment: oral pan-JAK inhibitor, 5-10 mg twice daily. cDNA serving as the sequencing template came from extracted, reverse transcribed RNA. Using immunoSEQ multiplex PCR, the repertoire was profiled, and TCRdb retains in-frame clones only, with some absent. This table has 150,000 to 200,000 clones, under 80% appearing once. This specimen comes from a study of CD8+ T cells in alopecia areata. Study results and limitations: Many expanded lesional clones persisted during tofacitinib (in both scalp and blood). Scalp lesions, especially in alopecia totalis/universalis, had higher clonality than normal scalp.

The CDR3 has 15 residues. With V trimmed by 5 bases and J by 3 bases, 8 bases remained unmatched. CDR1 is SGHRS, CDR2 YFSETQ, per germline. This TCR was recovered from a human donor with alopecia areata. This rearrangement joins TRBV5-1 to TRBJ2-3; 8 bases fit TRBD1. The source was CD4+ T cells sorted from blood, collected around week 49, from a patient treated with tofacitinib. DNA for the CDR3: TGCGCCAGCAGGACCCAGGGGGCCTTAACAGATACGCAGTATTTT. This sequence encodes CASRTQGALTDTQYF.